Below, 30 T cell receptor beta chains from the same sample are listed, as sequenced in a study of blood T cell repertoires in COVID-19. Data came from immunoSEQ multiplex PCR; TCRdb stores just in-frame clones and leaves some out. Of roughly 250,000 clones listed, around 90% are singletons. The sample taken for sequencing was peripheral blood. These receptors all stem from a man between 60 and 75 years old who had recovered from COVID-19.

For the CDR3, the DNA is TGTGCCAGCAGCCGACAAGCATTCATCTACGAGCAGTACTTC. Protein: CASSRQAFIYEQYF. V usage is TRBV14 and J usage is TRBJ2-7; D ambiguous. The CDR3 contains 14 residues. CDR1 and CDR2 (germline): SGHDN, FVKESK. V shed 4 bases and J shed 3 bases, with 13 bases lying between them.

This chain uses TRBV7-3 with TRBJ2-2; unclear D gene. CDR3 length: 16 residues. Germline CDR1 reads SGHTA; CDR2 reads FQGTGA. Trimming pared 2 bases from V and 2 bases from J, leaving 12 bases between. CDR3 sequence: CASSLQVGSNTGELFF. As DNA, the CDR3 is TGTGCCAGCAGCTTACAGGTTGGATCTAACACCGGGGAGCTGTTTTTT.

The chain carries TRBV18 and TRBJ2-1, with 14 bases matching TRBD2. The CDR3 covers 15 residues. Trimming cost V 3 bases and J 9 bases; bases outside gene matches: 4. Per germline, CDR1 KGHSH and CDR2 LQKENI. CDR3 amino acids: CASSPTSGGAREQFF. The CDR3 DNA follows: TGTGCCAGCTCACCGACTAGCGGGGGGGCTCGTGAGCAGTTCTTC.

The V gene is TRBV12-5, the J gene TRBJ1-5; possible D gene TRBD1, 6 bases. V was trimmed by 3 bases and J by 4 bases, leaving 28 bases between them. This CDR3 comprises 20 residues. Germline V gene lookup returns CDR1 LGHNT and CDR2 FRNRAP. The CDR3 DNA is TGTGCTAGTGGTTTCGTGCCCCCTCACGGGACATACCAAGGGAATCAGCCCCAGCATTTT. It encodes CASGFVPPHGTYQGNQPQHF.

The gene calls are TRBV19 and TRBJ1-1; 10 bases line up with TRBD1. V lost 5 bases to trimming and J lost 11 bases; unmatched junction nucleotides: 8. The CDR3 covers 13 residues. Germline V lookup: CDR1 LNHDA, CDR2 SQIVND (reference sequence). CDR3 sequence reads: CASSPRDRGLAFF. In DNA form, the CDR3 reads TGTGCCAGTAGTCCTCGGGACAGGGGTTTGGCTTTCTTT.

The chain links TRBV7-9 to TRBJ2-2; 7 nucleotides agree with TRBD1. V lost 5 bases, J lost 4 bases, and 10 bases stayed unmatched. Germline assignment: CDR1 SEHNR and CDR2 FQNEAQ (reference sequence). This CDR3 is built from 16 residues. CDR3 sequence reads: CASSKTGNVRTGELFF. The CDR3 nucleotides read TGTGCCAGCAGCAAGACAGGGAATGTGCGCACCGGGGAGCTGTTTTTT.

The chain couples TRBV24-1 to TRBJ2-3, with D perhaps TRBD1 (5 bases). The CDR3 contains 14 residues. Per the germline V gene, CDR1 is KGHDR and CDR2 is SFDVKD. Trimming took off 5 bases at V and 2 bases at J, with 10 bases between the two ends. CDR3 amino acids: CATSADSSTDTQYF. The DNA of the CDR3 is TGTGCCACCAGTGCCGACAGTTCCACAGATACGCAGTATTTT.

This rearrangement joins TRBV10-3 to TRBJ2-7; 9 positions agree with TRBD2. Germline-derived CDR1 and CDR2 are ENHRY and SYGVKD. The junction had 9 bases not matched to a gene; V was cut back by 0 bases and J by 3 bases. This CDR3 has 17 residues. CDR3 sequence reads: CAISESKCLAGCYEQYF. In DNA, the CDR3 is TGTGCCATCAGTGAGTCGAAGTGCCTAGCGGGGTGCTACGAGCAGTACTTC.

V usage is TRBV7-2 and J usage is TRBJ2-2; 9 bases align to TRBD1. Germline CDR1 and CDR2: SGHTA and FQGNSA. V shed 2 bases and J 4 bases; nucleotides not matched to a gene: 2. This CDR3 has 15 residues. The CDR3 protein is CASSLWDRVTGELFF. For the CDR3, the DNA is TGTGCCAGCAGCTTATGGGACAGGGTCACCGGGGAGCTGTTTTTT. Full variable domain (remainder filled in from reference TRBV7-2 and TRBJ2-2): GAGVSQSPSNKVTEKGKDVELRCDPISGHTALYWYRQSLGQGLEFLIYFQGNSAPDKSGLPSDRFSAERTGGSVSTLTIQRTQQEDSAVYLCASSLWDRVTGELFFGEGSRLTVL.

The chain's CDR3 is CASSQGHVAGNEQFF. CDR3 DNA sequence: TGTGCCAGCAGCCAAGGCCATGTAGCGGGGAATGAGCAGTTCTTC. V is TRBV14 and J is TRBJ2-1; 8 nucleotides agree with TRBD2. The germline V gene has CDR1 SGHDN and CDR2 FVKESK. The CDR3 contains 15 residues. J was trimmed by 7 bases and V by 1 base; bases with no gene match: 6.

This clone has just a few counts. V usage is TRBV10-3 and J usage is TRBJ1-6; weak D call: TRBD1 (5 bases). Trimming shortened V by 10 bases and J by 7 bases, and 11 bases separated the two germline ends. The CDR3 contains 12 residues. The germline CDR1 and CDR2 sequences are ENHRY and SYGVKD. The CDR3 is CATSGINSPLHF. The CDR3, as DNA: TGTGCCACCTCAGGGATCAATTCACCCCTCCACTTT.

The chain recombines TRBV9 with TRBJ2-7; TRBD1 aligns across 10 bases. Germline trimming cut 4 bases from V and 3 bases from J; bases unmatched to any gene: 7. CDR3 length equals 15 residues. Germline lookup yields CDR1 SGDLS and CDR2 YYNGEE. The CDR3 bases are TGTGCCAGCAGCAAGCGACAGGGGGCGTACTACGAGCAGTACTTC. Translating gives CASSKRQGAYYEQYF.

The count of this clone is one. The chain uses TRBV5-1 and TRBJ2-7; TRBD2 matches 10 bases. The CDR3 extends over 15 amino acids. Unmatched junction bases numbered 11, after V lost 4 bases and J lost 7 bases. Germline V lookup: CDR1 SGHRS, CDR2 YFSETQ. For the CDR3, the DNA is TGCGCCAGCAGCGCTAGCGGGGGCCCCCCGGGGGAGCAGTACTTC. Its protein product is CASSASGGPPGEQYF.

The V gene is TRBV7-3, the J gene TRBJ2-1; unclear D gene. The CDR3 extends over 15 amino acids. Trimming removed 1 base from V and 10 bases from J, with 17 bases in between. The V gene's germline CDR1 is SGHTA and CDR2 FQGTGA. CDR3 DNA: TGTGCCAGCAGCTTAAGTTGGGCCCGTATTAGAGAGCAGTTCTTC. This codes for CASSLSWARIREQFF.

V gene TRBV20-1 combines with J gene TRBJ2-7; 11 bases agree with TRBD2. After removal of 5 bases from V and 1 base from J, the junction contained 7 bases not matched to a gene. The CDR3 has 15 amino acids. CDR1 DFQATT and CDR2 SNEGSKA come from the germline V gene (reference sequence). The CDR3 DNA follows: TGCAGTGCTCGTGGGACTAGCGGTACATCCTACGAGCAGTACTTC. Translated, it gives CSARGTSGTSYEQYF.

The gene calls are TRBV18 and TRBJ1-2; weak D call: TRBD1 (5 bases). The CDR3 is 14 amino acids. Germline lookup yields CDR1 KGHSH and CDR2 LQKENI. V lost 6 bases, J lost 8 bases, and 19 bases lay in between. CDR3 DNA: TGTGCCAGCTCCGACCTCGGCCACCAGGGAGGCTACACCTTC. It codes for CASSDLGHQGGYTF.

The V and J genes are TRBV7-2 and TRBJ2-2; 8 bases map to TRBD2. This CDR3 spans 15 amino acids. V gave up 1 base and J gave up 8 bases; unmatched junction bases: 6. CDR1 SGHTA and CDR2 FQGNSA come from the germline V gene. In DNA, the CDR3 is TGTGCCAGCAGCTTAGTACTAGCGGTGTCAGGGGAGCTGTTTTTT. Residues: CASSLVLAVSGELFF.

The rearrangement links TRBV7-3 to TRBJ2-3; 9 bases line up with TRBD2. V lost 2 bases and J lost 2; bases outside the gene matches: 5. The CDR3 is 16 residues long. Germline V gene sequence: CDR1 SGHTA, CDR2 FQGTGA. CDR3 sequence reads: CASSLQRGAFTDTQYF. DNA for the CDR3: TGTGCCAGCAGCTTACAGCGGGGGGCCTTCACAGATACGCAGTATTTT. The full variable domain, in which reference TRBV7-3 and TRBJ2-3 provide the parts outside the CDR3, is GAGVSQTPSNKVTEKGKYVELRCDPISGHTALYWYRQSLGQGPEFLIYFQGTGAADDSGLPNDRFFAVRPEGSVSTLKIQRTERGDSAVYLCASSLQRGAFTDTQYFGPGTRLTVL.

The chain employs TRBV7-9 and TRBJ1-4; TRBD1 matches 9 bases. CDR1 and CDR2 from the germline V gene are SEHNR and FQNEAQ (reference sequence). V gave up 6 bases and J gave up 10 bases; unmatched junction bases: 12. The CDR3 is 15 residues long. Here the CDR3 reads CASRGPGQGVGKLFF. DNA of the CDR3: TGTGCCAGCAGGGGGCCGGGACAGGGTGTCGGAAAACTGTTTTTT.

The chain couples TRBV9 to TRBJ2-5; TRBD2 matches at 9 bases. Germline V gene data show CDR1 as SGDLS and CDR2 as YYNGEE. V dropped 5 bases and J dropped 0; count of bases not matched to a gene: 5. This CDR3 contains 15 residues. The CDR3 DNA reads TGTGCCAGCAGTCGCGGGGGGGAGTACCAAGAGACCCAGTACTTC. Translated, it gives CASSRGGEYQETQYF. The full variable domain, with the rest looked up from reference TRBV9 and TRBJ2-5, is DSGVTQTPKHLITATGQRVTLRCSPRSGDLSVYWYQQSLDQGLQFLIQYYNGEERAKGNILERFSAQQFPDLHSELNLSSLELGDSALYFCASSRGGEYQETQYFGPGTRLLVL.

The V call is TRBV5-1, the J call TRBJ1-1; no clear D gene. The CDR3 covers 14 residues. Looked up from germline, CDR1 is SGHRS and CDR2 is YFSETQ. Trimming cost V 0 bases and J 0 bases, with 6 bases left between them. DNA for the CDR3: TGCGCCAGCAGCTTGGGAGGTATGAACACTGAAGCTTTCTTT. Translation: CASSLGGMNTEAFF.

V is TRBV5-5 and J is TRBJ1-1; no definite D call. V shed 3 bases and J shed 7 bases, with 13 bases lying between them. The germline gives CDR1 SGHKS, CDR2 YYEKEE (reference sequence). The length of the CDR3 is 13 residues. The CDR3, as DNA: TGTGCCAGCAGCTCCACCCCGGGATTTGAAGCTTTCTTT. Encoded protein: CASSSTPGFEAFF.

This chain uses TRBV5-1 with TRBJ2-7; 8 bases fit TRBD2. This CDR3 has 15 residues. The V gene's germline CDR1 is SGHRS and CDR2 YFSETQ. Losses at the gene ends were 2 bases for V and 2 bases for J; bases not matched to a gene: 6. The CDR3: CASSLSTSGPYEQYF. The CDR3 DNA is TGCGCCAGCAGCTTATCTACTAGCGGACCCTACGAGCAGTACTTC.

The chain couples TRBV20-1 to TRBJ1-3; D unclear. Germline V lookup: CDR1 DFQATT, CDR2 SNEGSKA (reference sequence). V was clipped by 6 bases and J by 9 bases, with 12 bases between them. This CDR3 contains 11 residues. Here the CDR3 DNA reads TGCAGTGCCCCCCTTGGAGGCACCATATATTTT. It translates to CSAPLGGTIYF.

The chain links TRBV30 to TRBJ1-2; 9 positions agree with TRBD1. Germline V gene data show CDR1 as GTSNPN and CDR2 as SVGIG (reference sequence). There are 13 residues in the CDR3. Trimming removed 4 bases from V and 2 bases from J; junction bases left unmatched: 2. Written as DNA, the CDR3 is TGTGCCTGGATGACAGGGGGAAACTATGGCTACACCTTC. Amino acids: CAWMTGGNYGYTF.

The chain carries TRBV7-2 and TRBJ2-5, with D possibly matching TRBD2 (6 bases). Germline values: CDR1 SGHTA, CDR2 FQGNSA. The length of the CDR3 is 12 residues. With 5 bases removed from V and 7 bases from J, the gap between germline ends came to 11 bases. CDR3 sequence (DNA): TGTGCCAGCAGCCGGGGGAGCGGGACCCAGTACTTC. It encodes CASSRGSGTQYF. The full variable domain, in which reference TRBV7-2 and TRBJ2-5 provide the parts outside the CDR3, is GAGVSQSPSNKVTEKGKDVELRCDPISGHTALYWYRQSLGQGLEFLIYFQGNSAPDKSGLPSDRFSAERTGGSVSTLTIQRTQQEDSAVYLCASSRGSGTQYFGPGTRLLVL.

The rearrangement uses TRBV7-6 and TRBJ2-3, with no clear D. This CDR3 contains 14 residues. Per the germline V gene, CDR1 is SGHVS and CDR2 is FNYEAQ. Trimming stripped 0 bases from V and 1 base from J, with 5 bases between. CDR3 residues: CASSLAIGTDTQYF. Written as DNA, the CDR3 is TGTGCCAGCAGCTTAGCCATTGGCACAGATACGCAGTATTTT.

The chain joins TRBV9 to TRBJ2-7; TRBD1 matches at 7 bases. The CDR3 spans 15 residues. V was pared by 0 bases and J by 4 bases, with 7 bases of the junction left unmatched. Per germline, CDR1 SGDLS and CDR2 YYNGEE. CDR3 coding DNA: TGTGCCAGCAGCGTAGAGGGGGCCAGCTGGTACGAGCAGTACTTC. Amino acids: CASSVEGASWYEQYF. Based on the CDR3 plus reference TRBV9 and TRBJ2-7, the full variable domain is DSGVTQTPKHLITATGQRVTLRCSPRSGDLSVYWYQQSLDQGLQFLIQYYNGEERAKGNILERFSAQQFPDLHSELNLSSLELGDSALYFCASSVEGASWYEQYFGPGTRLTVT.

The chain has TRBV9 and TRBJ2-7; maybe TRBD2 (6 bases). V lost 1 base to trimming and J lost 4 bases, with 15 bases between them. CDR1 is SGDLS, CDR2 YYNGEE, per germline. The CDR3 runs 15 residues. The DNA of the CDR3 is TGTGCCAGCAGCGTATCGGGTGGGGGGATTTACGAGCAGTACTTC. Its protein is CASSVSGGGIYEQYF.

The chain is built from TRBV5-4 and TRBJ1-1, with 9 nucleotides matching TRBD1. V lost 1 base and J lost 0; bases outside the gene matches: 4. The CDR3 extends over 16 amino acids. Looked up from germline, CDR1 is SGHNT and CDR2 is YYREEE (reference sequence). The DNA of the CDR3 is TGTGCCAGCAGCTTGCGACGGGACAGGGTGAACACTGAAGCTTTCTTT. This sequence encodes CASSLRRDRVNTEAFF.